This is a list of T cell receptor beta chains from one sample in a study of graft-versus-host responses after intestinal transplantation. Repertoires were generated with immunoSEQ multiplex PCR, while TCRdb's copy carries only in-frame clones and drops some. The sample contains about 21,000 clones, less than 60% of which appear only once. Sequencing was performed on alloreactive CD4+ T cells from a mixed lymphocyte reaction culture, taken before intestinal transplant. The source is a human patient who received an intestinal transplant. Each CDR3 is given with its conserved first and last residue. The order of the fields is D gene, clone size, J gene, V gene, CDR3 protein, CDR3 DNA. The D gene is left open where the match is weak. Rows may omit the clone size; those that give it use once, few, many or a size class.

-	-	TRBJ2-5	TRBV9	CASSVVAGWRETQYF	TGTGCCAGCAGCGTAGTGGCGGGGTGGAGGGAGACCCAGTACTTC
TRBD1	-	TRBJ2-1	TRBV5-1	CASSYGQANNEQFF	TGCGCCAGCAGCTACGGACAGGCCAACAATGAGCAGTTCTTC
TRBD1	few	TRBJ1-3	TRBV23-1	CASSQFPPGQDPSGNTIYF	TGCGCCAGCAGTCAATTTCCCCCCGGACAGGACCCCTCTGGAAACACCATATATTTT
TRBD2	few	TRBJ2-3	TRBV7-8	CASSLWGLAGSTDTQYF	TGTGCCAGCAGCTTATGGGGACTAGCGGGGAGCACAGATACGCAGTATTTT
TRBD1	-	TRBJ1-2	TRBV5-4	CASTPATGDIGGYTF	TGTGCCAGCACCCCCGCGACAGGGGATATTGGTGGCTACACCTTC
-	-	TRBJ1-2	TRBV7-2	CASSLGQVDGYTF	TGTGCCAGCAGCTTAGGACAGGTCGATGGCTACACCTTC
TRBD2	few	TRBJ2-5	TRBV2	CASSEALAGGQETQYF	TGTGCCAGCAGTGAAGCGCTAGCGGGGGGACAAGAGACCCAGTACTTC
TRBD1	-	TRBJ2-7	TRBV5-1	CASRGGQGLSYEQYF	TGCGCCAGCAGGGGGGGACAGGGACTGTCCTACGAGCAGTACTTC
-	few	TRBJ1-1	TRBV6-6	CASSYSGGNTEAFF	TGTGCCAGCAGTTACTCGGGGGGGAACACTGAAGCTTTCTTT
TRBD1	few	TRBJ1-1	TRBV6-5	CASSLQGRPNTEAFF	TGTGCCAGCAGTTTACAGGGGCGCCCGAACACTGAAGCTTTCTTT
-	-	TRBJ2-1	TRBV9	CASSPRGGASYNEQFF	TGTGCCAGCAGCCCAAGGGGGGGGGCCTCCTACAATGAGCAGTTCTTC
TRBD2	few	TRBJ2-3	TRBV5-1	CASSLSIAGGLTDTQYF	TGCGCCAGCAGCTTGAGCATTGCGGGGGGACTCACAGATACGCAGTATTTT
-	few	TRBJ1-2	TRBV18	CASSTDVRGPNYGYTF	TGTGCCAGCTCAACCGACGTCAGGGGACCTAACTATGGCTACACCTTC
-	-	TRBJ1-1	TRBV2	CASMGDWGDTEAFF	TGTGCCAGCATGGGAGATTGGGGGGACACTGAAGCTTTCTTT
-	-	TRBJ2-3	TRBV19	CASSHTDTQYF	TGTGCCAGTAGTCACACAGATACGCAGTATTTT
-	medium-sized	TRBJ1-6	TRBV6-5	CASGVVARLHF	TGTGCCAGCGGTGTCGTTGCGCGCCTCCACTTT
TRBD2	-	TRBJ2-5	TRBV7-2	CASSLGHLARGVGETQYF	TGTGCCAGCAGCTTAGGCCATCTGGCGCGGGGGGTAGGGGAGACCCAGTACTTC
TRBD1	few	TRBJ1-1	TRBV10-3	CAIRWDRGQGEAFF	TGTGCCATCAGGTGGGACAGGGGGCAAGGTGAAGCTTTCTTT